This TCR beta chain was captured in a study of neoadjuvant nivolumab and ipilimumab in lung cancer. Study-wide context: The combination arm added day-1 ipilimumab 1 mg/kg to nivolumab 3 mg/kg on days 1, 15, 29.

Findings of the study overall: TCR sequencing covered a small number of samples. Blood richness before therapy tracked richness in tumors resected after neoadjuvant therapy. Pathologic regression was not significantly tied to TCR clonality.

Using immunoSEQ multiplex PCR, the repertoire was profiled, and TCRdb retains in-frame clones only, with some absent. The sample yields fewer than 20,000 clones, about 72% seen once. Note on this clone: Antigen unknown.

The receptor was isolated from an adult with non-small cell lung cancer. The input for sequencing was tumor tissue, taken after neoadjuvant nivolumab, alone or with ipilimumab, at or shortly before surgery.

The CDR3 sequence: CASSRLPPSGTASISYNSPLHF. CDR3 DNA sequence: TGTGCCAGCTCACGGTTGCCCCCATCCGGGACCGCGTCGATCTCCTATAATTCACCCCTCCACTTT. This chain joins TRBV18 and TRBJ1-6, with D possibly TRBD1 on 5 matching bases. The V and J ends lost 4 bases and 0 bases respectively, with 28 bases between them. This CDR3 region has 22 residues. The germline V gene encodes CDR1 KGHSH and CDR2 LQKENI.